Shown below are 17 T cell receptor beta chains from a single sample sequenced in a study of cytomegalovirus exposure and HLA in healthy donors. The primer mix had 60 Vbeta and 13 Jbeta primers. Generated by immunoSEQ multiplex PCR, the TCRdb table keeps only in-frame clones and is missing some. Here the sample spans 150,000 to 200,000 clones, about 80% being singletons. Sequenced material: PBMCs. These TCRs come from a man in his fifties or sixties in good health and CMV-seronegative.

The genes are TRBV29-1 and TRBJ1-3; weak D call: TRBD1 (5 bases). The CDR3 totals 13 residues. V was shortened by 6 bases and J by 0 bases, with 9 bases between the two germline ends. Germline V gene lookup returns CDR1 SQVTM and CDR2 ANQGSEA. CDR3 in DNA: TGCAGCGTGATACAGGTCTCTGGAAACACCATATATTTT. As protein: CSVIQVSGNTIYF.

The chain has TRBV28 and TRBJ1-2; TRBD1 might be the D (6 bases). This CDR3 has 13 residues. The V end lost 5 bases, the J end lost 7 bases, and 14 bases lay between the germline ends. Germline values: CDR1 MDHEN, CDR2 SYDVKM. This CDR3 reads CASSQSGVGGYTF. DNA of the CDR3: TGTGCCAGCAGTCAATCAGGGGTGGGTGGCTACACCTTC.

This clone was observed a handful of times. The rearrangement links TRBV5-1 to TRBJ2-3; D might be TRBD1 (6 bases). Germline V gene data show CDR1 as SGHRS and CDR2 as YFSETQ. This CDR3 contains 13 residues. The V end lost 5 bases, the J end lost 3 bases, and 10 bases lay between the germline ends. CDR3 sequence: CASRRGRTDTQYF. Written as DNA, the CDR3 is TGCGCCAGCAGGAGGGGGAGAACAGATACGCAGTATTTT.

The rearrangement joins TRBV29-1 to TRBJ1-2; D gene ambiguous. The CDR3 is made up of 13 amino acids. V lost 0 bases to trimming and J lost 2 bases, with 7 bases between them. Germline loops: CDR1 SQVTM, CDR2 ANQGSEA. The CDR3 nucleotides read TGCAGCGTTGAAGAGACCAGGAACTATGGCTACACCTTC. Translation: CSVEETRNYGYTF. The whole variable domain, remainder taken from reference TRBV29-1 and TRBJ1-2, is SAVISQKPSRDICQRGTSLTIQCQVDSQVTMMFWYRQQPGQSLTLIATANQGSEATYESGFVIDKFPISRPNLTFSTLTVSNMSPEDSSIYLCSVEETRNYGYTFGSGTRLTVV.

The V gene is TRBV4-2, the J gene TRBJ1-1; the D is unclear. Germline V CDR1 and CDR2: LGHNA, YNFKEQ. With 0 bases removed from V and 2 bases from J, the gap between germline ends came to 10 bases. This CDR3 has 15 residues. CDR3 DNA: TGTGCCAGCAGCCAAGAATGGCGGTTTAACACTGAAGCTTTCTTT. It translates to CASSQEWRFNTEAFF.

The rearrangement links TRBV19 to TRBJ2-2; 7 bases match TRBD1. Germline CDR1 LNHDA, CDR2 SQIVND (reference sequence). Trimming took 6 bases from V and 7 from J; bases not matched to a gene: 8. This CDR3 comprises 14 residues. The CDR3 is CASSTNRGVGELFF. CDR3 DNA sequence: TGTGCCAGTAGCACCAACAGGGGAGTCGGGGAGCTGTTTTTT.

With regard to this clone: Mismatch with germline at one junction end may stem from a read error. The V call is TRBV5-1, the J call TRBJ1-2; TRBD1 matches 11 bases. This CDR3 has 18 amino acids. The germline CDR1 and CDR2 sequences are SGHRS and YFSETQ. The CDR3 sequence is CASSPEGQGDGSNYGYPF. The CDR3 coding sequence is TGCGCCAGCAGCCCCGAGGGACAGGGGGACGGATCTAACTATGGCTACCCCTTC.

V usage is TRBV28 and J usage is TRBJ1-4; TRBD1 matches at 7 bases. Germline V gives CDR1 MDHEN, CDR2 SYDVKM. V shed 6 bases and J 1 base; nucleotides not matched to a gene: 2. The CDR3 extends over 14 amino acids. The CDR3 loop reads CASRAGGTNEKLFF. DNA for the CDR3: TGTGCCAGCAGGGCAGGGGGAACTAATGAAAAACTGTTTTTT.

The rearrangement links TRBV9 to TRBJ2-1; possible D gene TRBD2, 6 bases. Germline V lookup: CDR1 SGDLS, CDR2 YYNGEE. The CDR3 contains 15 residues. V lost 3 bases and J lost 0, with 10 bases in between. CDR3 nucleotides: TGTGCCAGCAGCGCTGGGGGGAGCTCCTACAATGAGCAGTTCTTC. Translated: CASSAGGSSYNEQFF.

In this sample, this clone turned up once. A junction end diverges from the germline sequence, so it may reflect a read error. CDR3 residues: CAISNPQGVNTEAFF. In nucleotides, the CDR3 is TGTGCCATCAGTAACCCACAGGGGGTGAATACTGAAGCTTTCTTT. The V call is TRBV10-3, the J call TRBJ1-1; 8 bases align to TRBD1. CDR3 length equals 15 residues. The germline CDR1 and CDR2 sequences are ENHRY and SYGVKD.

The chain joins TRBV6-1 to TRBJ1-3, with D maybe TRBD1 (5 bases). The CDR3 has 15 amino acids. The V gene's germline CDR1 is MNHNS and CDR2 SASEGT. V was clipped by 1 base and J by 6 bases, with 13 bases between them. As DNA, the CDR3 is TGTGCCAGCAGTGAAGTAAGGGGAGGGCCAAACACCATATATTTT. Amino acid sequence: CASSEVRGGPNTIYF.

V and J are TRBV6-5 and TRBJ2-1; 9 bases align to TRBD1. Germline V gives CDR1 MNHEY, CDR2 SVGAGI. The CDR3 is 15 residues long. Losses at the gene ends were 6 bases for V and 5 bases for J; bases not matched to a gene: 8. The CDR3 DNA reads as TGTGCCAGCAGCCCTGGGACAGGGACGAACAATGAGCAGTTCTTC. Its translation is CASSPGTGTNNEQFF.

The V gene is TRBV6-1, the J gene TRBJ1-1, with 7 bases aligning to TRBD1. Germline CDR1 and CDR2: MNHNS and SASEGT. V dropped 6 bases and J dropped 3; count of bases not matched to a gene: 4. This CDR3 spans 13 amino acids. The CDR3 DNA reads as TGTGCCAGCAGAACGGACAGGCACACTGAAGCTTTCTTT. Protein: CASRTDRHTEAFF.

The CDR3 here is CASSLDSNSGQYF. CDR3 coding DNA: TGCGCCAGCAGCTTGGACAGTAACAGCGGGCAGTACTTC. The rearrangement links TRBV5-1 to TRBJ2-7; D perhaps matches TRBD2 (5 bases). This CDR3 is 13 amino acids long. Germline lookup yields CDR1 SGHRS and CDR2 YFSETQ. V was clipped by 0 bases and J by 9 bases, with 13 bases between them. The full variable domain, rest sourced from reference TRBV5-1 and TRBJ2-7, is KAGVTQTPRYLIKTRGQQVTLSCSPISGHRSVSWYQQTPGQGLQFLFEYFSETQRNKGNFPGRFSGRQFSNSRSEMNVSTLELGDSALYLCASSLDSNSGQYFGPGTRLTVT.

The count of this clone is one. The CDR3 sequence is CASSLSGGTDTQYF. The CDR3 DNA reads TGTGCCAGCAGCCTTAGCGGGGGTACAGATACGCAGTATTTT. V gene TRBV6-5 combines with J gene TRBJ2-3; 9 bases are a match to TRBD2. V lost 6 bases, J lost 3 bases, and 4 bases stayed unmatched. Per germline, CDR1 MNHEY and CDR2 SVGAGI. This CDR3 is 14 amino acids long.

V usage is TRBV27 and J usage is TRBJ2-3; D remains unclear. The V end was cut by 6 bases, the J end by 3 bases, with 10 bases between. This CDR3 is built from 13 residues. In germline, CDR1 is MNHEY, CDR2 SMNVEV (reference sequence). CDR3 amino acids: CASSQTRTDTQYF. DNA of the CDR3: TGTGCCAGCAGCCAAACCAGGACAGATACGCAGTATTTT.

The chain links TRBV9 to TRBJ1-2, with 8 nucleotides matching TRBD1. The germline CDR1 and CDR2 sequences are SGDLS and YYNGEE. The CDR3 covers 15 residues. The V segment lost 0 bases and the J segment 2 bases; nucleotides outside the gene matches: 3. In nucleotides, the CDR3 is TGTGCCAGCAGCGTAGTTGCAGGGGGCAACTATGGCTACACCTTC. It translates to CASSVVAGGNYGYTF.